This section outlines one T cell receptor (beta chain) sequence together with its context. Its target is not known. Germline V gene data show CDR1 as SGHAT and CDR2 as FQNNGV. The CDR3 consists of 14 residues. Trimming took 2 bases from V and 4 from J, leaving 11 bases between them. TCRdb's table, derived via immunoSEQ multiplex PCR, lists solely in-frame clones and lacks some. The sample has millions of clones; approximately 93% are singletons. The donors, healthy adults who were HIV-negative, had experienced no recent acute infections or vaccinations. This record comes from a study of shared clonotypes between healthy human individuals. Whole-study context: Researchers assigned three CD4 naive, three CD4 memory, two CD8 naive and one CD8 memory plate to each donor. Study results and limitations: When compared with the clonotypes that were shared by all four sorted-subset donors, the non-shared clonotypes turned out to have lower generation probabilities.

The chain combines TRBV11-2 with TRBJ2-5; D ambiguous. Sequencing input: naive CD4+ T cells from PBMCs. Sample subset: CD45RA+ positively selected. This sequence was found in a man between 18 and 29 years old in good health. Some clones in this sample may be carry-over from other donors' samples. This CDR3 is CASSLPGVGETQYF. The CDR3 DNA reads TGTGCCAGCAGCTTACCGGGTGTGGGAGAGACCCAGTACTTC.